Each of the 27 T cell receptor beta chains below was sequenced from the same sample in a study of OX40 agonist ivuxolimab in advanced cancers. Only in-frame clones appear in the TCRdb table, and some are missing; sequencing was by immunoSEQ multiplex PCR. The sample contains roughly 90,000 clones, less than 95% of which appear only once. The input for sequencing was CD4+ or CD8+ T cells sorted from blood, taken in a trial of the OX40 agonist ivuxolimab. The origin of the receptors is an adult with an advanced solid tumor such as melanoma, head and neck, liver or kidney cancer.

The J gene is TRBJ2-1, the V gene TRBV6-5, with TRBD1 identical over 7 bases. The J segment lost 4 bases and the V segment lost 7 bases, leaving 4 bases of the junction unmatched. This CDR3 is 13 amino acids long. Germline V CDR1 and CDR2: MNHEY, SVGAGI. The CDR3 coding sequence is TGTGCCAGCAAGACAGGGCCATACAATGAGCAGTTCTTC. Residues: CASKTGPYNEQFF.

The chain carries TRBV27 and TRBJ2-1, with 8 positions matching TRBD2. This CDR3 is 15 amino acids long. CDR1 is MNHEY and CDR2 is SMNVEV in the germline V gene (reference sequence). V was pared by 3 bases and J by 2 bases, with 3 bases of the junction left unmatched. The CDR3 is CASSLEAGAYNEQFF. The DNA of the CDR3 is TGTGCCAGCAGTTTGGAAGCGGGAGCCTACAATGAGCAGTTCTTC.

V usage is TRBV11-2 and J usage is TRBJ2-1; D might be TRBD2 (5 bases). Trimming left V 6 bases short and J 2 bases short, with 20 bases between. Per germline, CDR1 SGHAT and CDR2 FQNNGV. The CDR3 loop spans 17 amino acids. CDR3 bases: TGTGCCAGCAGTACCGGCTACACTAGGCAGGCCTACAATGAGCAGTTCTTC. The encoded protein is CASSTGYTRQAYNEQFF.

This chain connects TRBV27 to TRBJ1-1; no definite D call. The CDR3 has 13 amino acids. Germline loops: CDR1 MNHEY, CDR2 SMNVEV (reference sequence). V lost 3 bases to trimming and J lost 1 base, with 6 bases between them. This CDR3 is CASSFEGNTEAFF. Here the CDR3 DNA reads TGTGCCAGCAGTTTTGAGGGGAACACTGAAGCTTTCTTT.

The chain employs TRBV11-3 and TRBJ2-7; 8 nucleotides agree with TRBD2. With V trimmed by 5 bases and J by 3 bases, 12 bases remained unmatched. The CDR3 length is 16 residues. Germline CDR1 is SGHNT and CDR2 is YENEEA. The DNA for the CDR3 is TGTGCCAGCAGCAATCTTGGGACTAGTCTTTTCTACGAGCAGTACTTC. It yields the protein CASSNLGTSLFYEQYF.

V usage is TRBV12-5 and J usage is TRBJ1-5, with D perhaps TRBD1 (6 bases). Trimming took 6 bases from V and 7 from J, leaving 13 bases between them. The CDR3 sequence is 13 residues long. CDR1 and CDR2 from the germline V gene are LGHNT and FRNRAP. This CDR3 reads CASGAGTNQPQHF. DNA of the CDR3: TGTGCTAGTGGGGCCGGGACAAACCAGCCCCAGCATTTT.

The chain is built from TRBV18 and TRBJ2-3; 14 bases line up with TRBD2. The CDR3 has 17 residues. Per germline, CDR1 KGHSH and CDR2 LQKENI. V was clipped by 4 bases and J by 4 bases; unmatched bases: 7. DNA of the CDR3: TGTGCCAGCTCACGGACGACTAGCGGGAGGGCCTCAGATACGCAGTATTTT. This translates into CASSRTTSGRASDTQYF. Using reference TRBV18 and TRBJ2-3 for the parts outside the CDR3, the full variable domain is NAGVMQNPRHLVRRRGQEARLRCSPMKGHSHVYWYRQLPEEGLKFMVYLQKENIIDESGMPKERFSAEFPKEGPSILRIQQVVRGDSAAYFCASSRTTSGRASDTQYFGPGTRLTVL.

This chain links TRBV5-1 with TRBJ2-5; 8 bases agree with TRBD1. The J call is doubtful: the DNA matches TRBJ2-7 better. This CDR3 is built from 14 residues. Looked up from germline, CDR1 is SGHRS and CDR2 is YFSETQ. The CDR3 DNA sequence: TGCGCCAGCAGTTTTGACGACAGGGGACTCGAGCAGTACTTC. Translation gives CASSFDDRGLEQYF.

The V gene is TRBV7-9, the J gene TRBJ2-6; D not resolved. CDR1 is SEHNR, CDR2 FQNEAQ, per germline (reference sequence). The length of the CDR3 is 14 residues. V lost 7 bases and J lost 0, with 7 bases in between. Here the CDR3 DNA reads TGTGCCAGCATCCTGGACTCTGGGGCCAACGTCCTGACTTTC. Its translation: CASILDSGANVLTF. The complete variable domain, with remaining parts taken from reference TRBV7-9 and TRBJ2-6, reads DTGVSQNPRHKITKRGQNVTFRCDPISEHNRLYWYRQTLGQGPEFLTYFQNEAQLEKSRLLSDRFSAERPKGSFSTLEIQRTEQGDSAMYLCASILDSGANVLTFGAGSRLTVL.

This clone showed up just once. This chain joins TRBV5-1 and TRBJ2-2; possibly TRBD1 for D (6 bases). The V end was cut by 4 bases, the J end by 1 base, with 14 bases between. CDR3 length equals 16 residues. Germline V gene data show CDR1 as SGHRS and CDR2 as YFSETQ. As DNA, the CDR3 is TGCGCCAGCAGCCTTGGACAGCTCCTGAACACCGGGGAGCTGTTTTTT. Amino acids: CASSLGQLLNTGELFF.

The chain is built from TRBV7-9 and TRBJ2-1; D unresolved. The CDR3 totals 14 residues. CDR1 is SEHNR, CDR2 FQNEAQ, per germline (reference sequence). V shed 2 bases and J shed 6 bases, with 11 bases lying between them. CDR3 protein: CASSLQEIGNEQFF. For the CDR3, the DNA is TGTGCCAGCAGCTTACAGGAAATCGGCAATGAGCAGTTCTTC.

The rearrangement joins TRBV21-1 to TRBJ1-1; TRBD1, the D gene given by the table, was not confirmed from the DNA. TRBV21-1 counts as a pseudogene. CDR3 length equals 17 residues. The DNA for the CDR3 is TGTGCCAGCAGCAAAGATCCGGTTGACAGGTGGAACACTGAAGCTTTCTTT. It codes for CASSKDPVDRWNTEAFF.

The genes are TRBV10-3 and TRBJ2-7; weak D call: TRBD2 (6 bases). CDR1 ENHRY and CDR2 SYGVKD come from the germline V gene. The V gene lost 6 bases and the J gene lost 6 bases, with 12 bases spanning the gap. The CDR3 sequence is 12 residues long. CDR3 DNA sequence: TGTGCCATCAGCGATCCTAGCGTCGAGCAGTACTTC. Encoded protein: CAISDPSVEQYF.

In this sample, this clone turned up a few times. The genes are TRBV18 and TRBJ1-2; maybe TRBD1 (5 bases). Germline V gene sequence: CDR1 KGHSH, CDR2 LQKENI. The CDR3 is 14 amino acids. V shed 3 bases and J shed 10 bases, with 18 bases lying between them. The CDR3 DNA reads as TGTGCCAGCTCACCCTACAGGAACGGAAGAAACTACACCTTC. Translating it yields CASSPYRNGRNYTF. Based on the CDR3 plus reference TRBV18 and TRBJ1-2, the full variable domain is NAGVMQNPRHLVRRRGQEARLRCSPMKGHSHVYWYRQLPEEGLKFMVYLQKENIIDESGMPKERFSAEFPKEGPSILRIQQVVRGDSAAYFCASSPYRNGRNYTFGSGTRLTVV.

This chain connects TRBV21-1 to TRBJ2-1. TRBV21-1 is reported as a pseudogene. This CDR3 region has 17 residues. The CDR3 DNA reads TGTGCCAGCAGCACACGAGTAACAATCCTGGTCTACAATGAGCAGTTCTTC. Its translation is CASSTRVTILVYNEQFF.

This chain joins TRBV2 and TRBJ1-1; 9 nucleotides line up with TRBD1. The CDR3 covers 12 residues. The junction had 4 bases not matched to a gene; V was cut back by 10 bases and J by 4 bases. The germline V gene has CDR1 SNHLY and CDR2 FYNNEI. The CDR3: CANDRGSTEAFF. The CDR3 nucleotides read TGTGCCAACGACAGGGGGAGCACTGAAGCTTTCTTT.

This CDR3 is CASSPRALNTEAFF. The CDR3 nucleotides are TGCGCCAGCAGCCCACGGGCGTTGAACACTGAAGCTTTCTTT. The rearrangement joins TRBV5-1 to TRBJ1-1, with D unresolved. The length of the CDR3 is 14 residues. V lost 4 bases to trimming and J lost 0 bases, with 10 bases between them. Germline CDR1 and CDR2: SGHRS and YFSETQ.

CDR3 amino acids: CASSPGDGLYEQYF. CDR3 bases: TGTGCCAGTAGTCCCGGTGACGGACTCTACGAGCAGTACTTC. The chain has TRBV19 and TRBJ2-7; weak D call: TRBD2 (5 bases). The CDR3 spans 14 residues. Germline V gene lookup returns CDR1 LNHDA and CDR2 SQIVND (reference sequence). Trimming removed 5 bases at V and 3 bases at J, with 14 bases between.

The genes are TRBV5-4 and TRBJ2-7, with D maybe TRBD1 (6 bases). Per the germline V gene, CDR1 is SGHNT and CDR2 is YYREEE (reference sequence). Deletions cut 0 bases from V and 0 bases from J, with 16 bases between. The CDR3 runs 17 residues. DNA for the CDR3: TGTGCCAGCAGCTTGGCGACCCACAGGGCGAGCTCCTACGAGCAGTACTTC. This gives the protein CASSLATHRASSYEQYF.

The rearrangement links TRBV20-1 to TRBJ2-7; D uncertain. The CDR3 sequence is 10 residues long. V was clipped by 0 bases and J by 6 bases, with 3 bases between them. Germline V lookup: CDR1 DFQATT, CDR2 SNEGSKA (reference sequence). In DNA, the CDR3 is TGCAGTGCTAGAGATCGCGAGCAGTACTTC. This codes for CSARDREQYF.

The V gene is TRBV5-1, the J gene TRBJ2-1; D unclear. Germline V gives CDR1 SGHRS, CDR2 YFSETQ. This CDR3 has 11 residues. The V end was cut by 3 bases, the J end by 9 bases, with 7 bases between. CDR3 sequence reads: CASSYKVEQFF. CDR3 in DNA: TGCGCCAGCAGCTACAAAGTTGAGCAGTTCTTC.

The chain links TRBV6-6 to TRBJ2-7; D gene ambiguous. There are 14 residues in the CDR3. V lost 2 bases to trimming and J lost 1 base, with 9 bases between them. Per germline, CDR1 MNHNY and CDR2 SVGAGI (reference sequence). CDR3 residues: CASSYIGGSYEQYF. The CDR3 DNA follows: TGTGCCAGCAGTTACATCGGTGGTTCCTACGAGCAGTACTTC.

The genes are TRBV4-1 and TRBJ1-2; a possible D gene is TRBD1 (5 bases). CDR3 length: 17 residues. Germline values: CDR1 MGHRA, CDR2 YSYEKL. V gave up 5 bases and J gave up 1 base, with 20 bases separating them. The CDR3: CASSFSTRDPDNYGYTF. CDR3 bases: TGCGCCAGCAGCTTCTCAACGAGGGACCCAGATAACTATGGCTACACCTTC.

This rearrangement joins TRBV5-6 to TRBJ2-5, with TRBD2 matching over 8 bases. This CDR3 has 15 amino acids. The J segment lost 2 bases and the V segment lost 1 base, leaving 4 bases of the junction unmatched. Per the germline V gene, CDR1 is SGHDT and CDR2 is YYEEEE. CDR3 amino acids: CASSLPREGQETQYF. In DNA form, the CDR3 reads TGTGCCAGCAGCTTGCCCCGGGAGGGGCAAGAGACCCAGTACTTC.

CDR3 loop: CASSEQGTAGELFF. The CDR3 DNA is TGTGCCAGCAGTGAACAGGGTACGGCCGGGGAGCTGTTTTTT. V gene TRBV2 combines with J gene TRBJ2-2; a possible D gene is TRBD1 (5 bases). V lost 2 bases and J lost 6, with 10 bases in between. The germline V gene has CDR1 SNHLY and CDR2 FYNNEI. The CDR3 contains 14 residues.

The V gene is TRBV2, the J gene TRBJ2-1, with 9 nucleotides matching TRBD1. Germline V gene sequence: CDR1 SNHLY, CDR2 FYNNEI. This CDR3 spans 15 amino acids. The ends lost 4 bases at V and 7 bases at J; junction bases unmatched: 8. The CDR3 nucleotides are TGTGCCAGCAGTGGAACAGGGGGCGCGAAAAATGAGCAGTTCTTC. Its protein product is CASSGTGGAKNEQFF.

This chain uses TRBV29-1 with TRBJ1-4; D ambiguous. Trimming removed 5 bases from V and 10 bases from J, with 11 bases in between. Germline values: CDR1 SQVTM, CDR2 ANQGSEA. The CDR3 consists of 11 residues. CDR3 sequence (DNA): TGCAGCGTTTACTTTCTGGGAAAACTGTTTTTT. Translating gives CSVYFLGKLFF.